This T cell receptor (beta chain) emerged from a study of blood T cell repertoires in COVID-19. The CDR3 length is 11 residues. V lost 7 bases and J lost 8, with 9 bases in between. Original handling: The assay estimated nucleated cells by amplifying reference gene primers. Profiled with immunoSEQ multiplex PCR; TCRdb holds only in-frame clones, not every one. V and J calls plus clone size are reproduced from that table; the DNA served to infer D and trimming. Among some 160,000 clones listed, about nine tenths were seen once. The sequence was collected from a young man with acute or convalescent COVID-19. The chain combines TRBV12-3 or TRBV12-4 with TRBJ2-1; no definite D call. The sample taken for sequencing was peripheral blood. Here the CDR3 DNA reads TGTGCCAGCACCCTTCTCCATGAGCAGTTCTTC. Amino acid sequence: CASTLLHEQFF.